Listed below are T cell receptor beta chains from one sample, sequenced in a study of blood T cell repertoires in COVID-19. Only in-frame clones appear in the TCRdb table, and some are missing; sequencing was by immunoSEQ multiplex PCR. The sample lists about 220,000 clones, about 90% occurring once. Input material: peripheral blood. These receptors were collected from a man aged 35-49 years with active or convalescent COVID-19. The CDR3 runs from the conserved cysteine through the conserved F or W. Fields, in order: J gene, V gene, CDR3 length, D gene, clone size, CDR3 protein, CDR3 DNA. The D gene is left open where the match is weak. A row's size may be missing; if present it is once, few, many or a size class.

TRBJ1-2,TRBV6-5,13,TRBD1,NA,CASGRTGGGGYTF,TGTGCCAGCGGCAGGACAGGGGGCGGGGGCTACACCTTC
TRBJ2-5,TRBV15,17,TRBD2,NA,CATSSPSGGLDQETQYF,TGTGCCACCAGCAGCCCCTCGGGGGGGCTGGACCAAGAGACCCAGTACTTC
TRBJ2-1,TRBV30,13,NA,once,CAWSVLDDGEQFF,TGTGCCTGGAGTGTACTAGATGATGGTGAGCAGTTCTTC
TRBJ2-1,TRBV9,16,TRBD1,NA,CASSVSGTGVENEQFF,TGTGCCAGCAGCGTATCCGGGACAGGGGTGGAAAATGAGCAGTTCTTC
TRBJ1-3,TRBV5-4,17,TRBD1,once,CASSTGQGKVTGNTIYF,TGTGCCAGCAGCACGGGACAGGGTAAAGTAACTGGAAACACCATATATTTT
TRBJ1-5,TRBV24-1,13,NA,NA,CATSDRNTQPQHF,TGTGCCACCAGTGATCGAAACACTCAGCCCCAGCATTTT
TRBJ2-3,TRBV14,14,TRBD1,NA,CASNQGGWADTQYF,TGTGCCAGCAATCAAGGGGGCTGGGCAGATACGCAGTATTTT
TRBJ1-2,TRBV9,13,TRBD1,NA,CASSIRDRYGYTF,TGTGCCAGCAGCATCCGGGACAGATATGGCTACACCTTC
TRBJ1-2,TRBV11-1,13,NA,NA,CASSSGHDYGYTF,TGTGCCAGCAGCAGTGGACATGATTATGGCTACACCTTC
TRBJ2-7,TRBV19,15,TRBD2,NA,CASSKTGTRGDEQYF,TGTGCCAGTAGTAAAACCGGGACTAGAGGGGACGAGCAGTACTTC
TRBJ2-7,TRBV19,15,TRBD2,NA,CASSIELAGAYEQYF,TGTGCCAGTAGTATAGAACTAGCGGGAGCCTACGAGCAGTACTTC
TRBJ1-6,TRBV19,15,TRBD1,NA,CASSIRDRDNSPLHF,TGTGCCAGTAGTATACGGGACAGGGACAATTCACCCCTCCACTTT
TRBJ1-6,TRBV28,13,TRBD1,NA,CASRTGGGSPLHF,TGTGCCAGCAGAACAGGGGGGGGATCACCCCTCCACTTT
TRBJ2-7,TRBV5-1,14,NA,NA,CASSSGLPGGEQYF,TGCGCCAGCAGCTCAGGGTTACCAGGCGGTGAGCAGTACTTC
TRBJ2-5,TRBV5-4,17,TRBD2,NA,CASSAQVAASGQETQYF,TGTGCCAGCAGCGCCCAAGTTGCAGCTAGCGGGCAAGAGACCCAGTACTTC
TRBJ1-5,TRBV28,15,TRBD1,NA,CASSFLDRGGQPQHF,TGTGCCAGCAGTTTTCTGGACAGGGGGGGGCAGCCCCAGCATTTT
TRBJ2-5,TRBV9,15,TRBD2,NA,CASSGIAGGRETQYF,TGTGCCAGCAGCGGCATAGCGGGGGGCCGGGAGACCCAGTACTTC
TRBJ2-7,TRBV7-2,12,NA,NA,CASSLQGYEQYF,TGTGCCAGCAGCTTACAGGGCTACGAGCAGTACTTC
TRBJ1-2,TRBV4-1,15,TRBD1,once,CASSQIGQGNYGYTF,TGCGCCAGCAGCCAGATAGGACAGGGGAACTATGGCTACACCTTC
TRBJ1-1,TRBV2,17,TRBD1,NA,CASSGSKTGLMNTEAFF,TGTGCCAGCAGTGGATCTAAGACAGGGTTGATGAACACTGAAGCTTTCTTT
TRBJ1-6,TRBV27,16,TRBD1,NA,CAPGQSLWIYNSPLHF,TGTGCCCCGGGACAGTCCCTATGGATCTATAATTCACCCCTCCACTTT
TRBJ2-1,TRBV30,12,NA,NA,CAWSVNRDEQFF,TGTGCCTGGAGTGTAAATCGGGATGAGCAGTTCTTC
TRBJ1-4,TRBV6-6,15,TRBD1,NA,CASSSQGAGNEKLFF,TGTGCCAGCAGTTCCCAGGGGGCGGGGAATGAAAAACTGTTTTTT
TRBJ1-2,TRBV2,18,TRBD1,NA,CASTQGGDRTQLTYGYTF,TGTGCCAGCACTCAGGGGGGAGACAGGACCCAACTTACATATGGCTACACCTTC
TRBJ2-7,TRBV7-8,15,TRBD1,few,CASSSPGTGAYEQYF,TGTGCCAGCAGCTCGCCCGGGACAGGGGCCTACGAGCAGTACTTC
TRBJ1-1,TRBV19,13,TRBD1,NA,CASRGQMDTEAFF,TGTGCCAGTAGGGGACAGATGGACACTGAAGCTTTCTTT
TRBJ2-7,TRBV12-3/TRBV12-4,13,NA,NA,CASSFGQLSEQYF,TGTGCCAGCAGTTTCGGACAGTTATCCGAGCAGTACTTC
TRBJ2-5,TRBV7-9,13,TRBD1,once,CASRPGGMETQYF,TGTGCCAGCAGACCAGGGGGTATGGAGACCCAGTACTTC
TRBJ2-5,TRBV3-1/TRBV3-2,19,TRBD2,NA,CASSQSQAGLALNQETQYF,TGTGCCAGCAGCCAGTCCCAGGCGGGACTAGCGCTAAACCAAGAGACCCAGTACTTC
TRBJ2-3,TRBV3-1/TRBV3-2,19,TRBD2,once,CASSPVGLAGGLEADTQYF,TGTGCCAGCAGCCCCGTGGGACTAGCGGGGGGCCTCGAGGCAGATACGCAGTATTTT
TRBJ1-2,TRBV9,17,TRBD1,NA,CASSTNSPGQGFYGYTF,TGTGCCAGCAGCACTAACAGCCCGGGACAGGGGTTCTATGGCTACACCTTC
TRBJ2-3,TRBV4-2,16,TRBD2,medium-sized,CASSQEHSGGADTQYF,TGTGCCAGCAGCCAAGAGCATAGCGGGGGGGCAGATACGCAGTATTTT
TRBJ1-2,TRBV28,12,NA,NA,CASSFSNYGYTF,TGTGCCAGCAGTTTCTCCAACTATGGCTACACCTTC
TRBJ2-5,TRBV5-1,14,NA,NA,CASSLTSLQETQYF,TGCGCCAGCAGCTTGACTAGTCTCCAAGAGACCCAGTACTTC
TRBJ2-5,TRBV2,13,NA,NA,CASSPRPGETQYF,TGTGCCAGCAGTCCTAGGCCGGGAGAGACCCAGTACTTC
TRBJ2-3,TRBV16,15,NA,NA,CASSQGSGLTDTQYF,TGTGCCAGCAGCCAAGGTTCGGGTTTAACAGATACGCAGTATTTT
TRBJ1-2,TRBV7-3,15,TRBD1,NA,CASSLTRDRQDGYTF,TGTGCCAGCAGCTTAACCCGGGACAGGCAAGATGGCTACACCTTC
TRBJ1-5,TRBV3-1/TRBV3-2,15,NA,NA,CASSPLGQPNQPQHF,TGTGCCAGCAGCCCCCTGGGGCAGCCCAATCAGCCCCAGCATTTT
TRBJ1-1,TRBV11-2,13,NA,NA,CASSRDSWVEAFF,TGTGCCAGCAGCCGCGACTCTTGGGTCGAAGCTTTCTTT
TRBJ1-2,TRBV28,12,NA,NA,CASMQGSYGYTF,TGTGCCAGCATGCAGGGGTCCTATGGCTACACCTTC